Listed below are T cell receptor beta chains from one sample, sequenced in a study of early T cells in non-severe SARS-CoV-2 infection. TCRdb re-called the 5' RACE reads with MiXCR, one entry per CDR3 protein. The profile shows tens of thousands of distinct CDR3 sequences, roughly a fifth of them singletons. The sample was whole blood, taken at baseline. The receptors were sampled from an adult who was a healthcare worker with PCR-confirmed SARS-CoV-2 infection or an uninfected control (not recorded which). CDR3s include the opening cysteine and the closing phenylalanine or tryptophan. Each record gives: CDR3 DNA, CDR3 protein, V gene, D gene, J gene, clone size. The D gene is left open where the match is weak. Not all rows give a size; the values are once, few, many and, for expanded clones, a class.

TGTGCCAGCAGCTTAAGGGCAGGGGGCGGCTACACTGAAGCTTTCTTT CASSLRAGGGYTEAFF TRBV7-3 TRBD1 TRBJ1-1 few
TGTGCCAGCAGTTTTGGGCGGATAGATACGCAGTATTTT CASSFGRIDTQYF TRBV12-3/TRBV12-4 - TRBJ2-3 -
TGTGCCAGCAGCCAAACAGGAGGGGGCAATCAGCCCCAGCATTTT CASSQTGGGNQPQHF TRBV7-6 - TRBJ1-5 many
TGTGCCAGCAGAGAACCAGGGGGCGCAAAATACAATGAGCAGTTCTTC CASREPGGAKYNEQFF TRBV2 TRBD1 TRBJ2-1 -
TGCGCCAGCAGCGCCGGACTAGCGGGGGAGGAGCAGTTCTTC CASSAGLAGEEQFF TRBV5-1 TRBD2 TRBJ2-1 -
TGTGCCACCAGCAGAGGTTTCGTGACCGGGCCCCAGCATTTT CATSRGFVTGPQHF TRBV15 - TRBJ1-5 once
TGTGCCTACCTCTCCCTAGCGGGGGAGAGGCAGTACTTC CAYLSLAGERQYF TRBV30 TRBD2 TRBJ2-7 many
TGTGCCAGCAGCCCAGAGACAGGGGACGAGACCCAGTACTTC CASSPETGDETQYF TRBV7-8 TRBD1 TRBJ2-5 -
TGCGCCAGCAGCTTGGGCAGGATGGATGGCTACACCTTC CASSLGRMDGYTF TRBV5-1 - TRBJ1-2 -
TGTGCCTGGGACAGGGACTATAATTCACCCCTCCACTTT CAWDRDYNSPLHF TRBV30 TRBD1 TRBJ1-6 -
TGTGCCTGGACAGGGGGCACCAATGAAAAACTGTTTTTT CAWTGGTNEKLFF TRBV30 TRBD1 TRBJ1-4 few
TGTGCCAGCAGCCGCAAGACACTCACAGTCTATGGCTACACCTTC CASSRKTLTVYGYTF TRBV5-6 - TRBJ1-2 few
TGTGCCAGCGAGCTAGAGGGACACATCAATGAAAAACTGTTTTTT CASELEGHINEKLFF TRBV2 - TRBJ1-4 many
TGTGCCAGCAGCGGGGGCCACCCCGGCGGGGAGCTGTTTTTT CASSGGHPGGELFF TRBV9 - TRBJ2-2 few
TGTGCCAGCTCACCCTCGGGACAGAATTCACCCCTCCACTTT CASSPSGQNSPLHF TRBV18 TRBD1 TRBJ1-6 -
TGTGCCAGCAGTTGGAGGCTCTCCTATAATTCACCCCTCCACTTT CASSWRLSYNSPLHF TRBV27 - TRBJ1-6 few
TGTGCCAGCAGCTTCTCCGGGGGAGGTAACTATGGCTACACCTTC CASSFSGGGNYGYTF TRBV7-9 - TRBJ1-2 -
TGCAGTGCTAGAGATCAACCAGGGAGCTATGGCTACACCTTC CSARDQPGSYGYTF TRBV20-1 - TRBJ1-2 few
TGTGCCAGCAGCCAAGGCTCTGGGAGGGTAACTCAGTTCTTC CASSQGSGRVTQFF TRBV3-1 TRBD2 TRBJ2-1 -
TGTGCCAGCAGCTTAAAGGCAGGGGGGTTTGAGCAGTTCTTC CASSLKAGGFEQFF TRBV7-3 - TRBJ2-1 few
TGTGCCAGCAGTCCTAGCGGGGACTCCTACAATGAGCAGTTCTTC CASSPSGDSYNEQFF TRBV12-3/TRBV12-4 TRBD2 TRBJ2-1 many
TGTGCCAGCAGCTTACTAGCGGGGTACCAAGAGACCCAGTACTTC CASSLLAGYQETQYF TRBV11-2 TRBD2 TRBJ2-5 -
TGCGCCAGCAGCCCACGGACGGGACAGGGGAACACTGAAGCTTTCTTT CASSPRTGQGNTEAFF TRBV4-1 TRBD1 TRBJ1-1 few
TGTGCCAGTAGCCGCGGGGGGGCAGGGGCGAATGAGCAGTTCTTC CASSRGGAGANEQFF TRBV19 TRBD2 TRBJ2-1 -
TGTGCCAGCAGCCGAATAGAGGATGAGCAGTTCTTC CASSRIEDEQFF TRBV3-1 - TRBJ2-1 -
TGCAGTGCTAGGGGACAGGGCGGCGGTCAGCCCCAGCATTTT CSARGQGGGQPQHF TRBV20-1 TRBD1 TRBJ1-5 -
TGTGCCAGCAGTCTAGGGGGGGCCGGGGAAAAACTGTTTTTT CASSLGGAGEKLFF TRBV6-1 - TRBJ1-4 -
TGTGCCAGCAGCCCCGGGACTCGGGGAAACATTCAGTACTTC CASSPGTRGNIQYF TRBV7-6 - TRBJ2-4 few
TGTGCCAGCAGGGCCGGGACAGGGGGAAACACCGGGGAGCTGTTTTTT CASRAGTGGNTGELFF TRBV6-1 TRBD1 TRBJ2-2 -
TGCAGCGTTGTTACAGGGGGTAATGAAAAACTGTTTTTT CSVVTGGNEKLFF TRBV29-1 TRBD1 TRBJ1-4 -
TGCAGTGCCACAACCCGGGACTCCCCGGCCGGGGAGCTGTTTTTT CSATTRDSPAGELFF TRBV20-1 - TRBJ2-2 few
TGTGCCAGCACCCAAGGTTATAGCAATCAGCCCCAGCATTTT CASTQGYSNQPQHF TRBV3-1 - TRBJ1-5 few
TGTGCCAGCAGTAAAAACAGGGGGCGCGATTCACCCCTCCACTTT CASSKNRGRDSPLHF TRBV12-3/TRBV12-4 TRBD1 TRBJ1-6 few
TGCGCCAGCAGCCTGGGCCCCGCTGCCCCTGAAGCTTTCTTT CASSLGPAAPEAFF TRBV5-1 - TRBJ1-1 -
TGTGCCACTTCGTTGCCTGGAAACACCATATATTTT CATSLPGNTIYF TRBV19 - TRBJ1-3 many
TGTGCCAGCTCCCCCAGGAGTGGGTGGCAAGAGACCCAGTACTTC CASSPRSGWQETQYF TRBV18 - TRBJ2-5 -